This T cell receptor beta chain stems from a study of monozygotic twins with inflammatory bowel disease. Study results and caveats: The existence of one strong signal or clonotype linked to IBD lacked support.

Each CDR3 protein gets one entry in TCRdb, which reprocessed the 5' RACE reads and gives no DNA. Its listing shows over 150,000 distinct CDR3 sequences. This CDR3 region has 15 residues. Germline CDR1 and CDR2: KGHDR and SFDVKD. Regarding this clonotype: Its specificity is not known.

Each donor gave less than 3 ml of peripheral blood. The sequencing sample was made of blood. This chain connects TRBV24-1 to TRBJ2-1; the D gene TCRdb calls, TRBD2, cannot be checked with no DNA. The TCR sequence derives from a human donor with ulcerative colitis or Crohn's disease, or a healthy co-twin of an affected twin (not recorded which). CDR3 sequence reads: CATSDTSGTSIEQFF.